This T cell receptor (beta chain) was sequenced for a study of CD8+CD57+ T cells in acquired aplastic anemia. Study as a whole: Mean yield of DNA from sorted CD4+ and CD8+ cells was about 3.2 ug. Broader study findings: Almost 30 CD8+ CDR3 sequences occurred in both the patients and the controls.

Genomic DNA, the template, was used for profiling of the TCR beta VDJ and CDR3. One entry per CDR3 protein, called by TCRdb with MiXCR from the reads. The sample records hundreds of thousands of distinct CDR3 sequences, under 40% being singletons. Patients selected for sequencing had displayed CD8+CD57+ cell expansion by flow cytometry. The enrolled patients all had severe acquired aplastic anemia. Therapy had not been given to patients before blood sampling. V was pared by 0 bases and J by 0 bases, with 14 bases between. Germline lookup yields CDR1 LNHNV and CDR2 YYDKDF (reference sequence). There are 18 residues in the CDR3. Remarks on this clonotype: Its antigen is not identified.

Sequenced input: sorted CD4+, CD8+, or CD8+CD57+ T cells (not recorded which) from PBMCs. The sequence derives from a human donor with aplastic anemia. V gene TRBV15 combines with J gene TRBJ1-4; unclear D gene. For the CDR3, the DNA is TGTGCCACCAGCAGAGATTACCAGGTTCTTCCAACTAATGAAAAACTGTTTTTT. Its protein product is CATSRDYQVLPTNEKLFF.